This T cell receptor beta chain was recorded in a study of CD8+ T cells in alopecia areata. Extracted RNA was reverse transcribed, and the resulting cDNA served as sequencing template. TCRdb's table, derived via immunoSEQ multiplex PCR, lists solely in-frame clones and lacks some. The sample shows some 240,000 clones, 57% of them seen only once. Whole-study results and caveats: Compared with normal scalp, lesional scalp had higher clonality and more expanded CD8+ clones.

It was from alopecia areata patients that lesional scalp punch biopsies and peripheral blood were collected. From germline, CDR1 is GTSNPN and CDR2 SVGIG (reference sequence). V lost 1 base and J 8 bases, leaving 9 bases between the germline ends. The CDR3 covers 12 residues. This clone has a handful of counts. Antigen specificity is unknown. The receptor comes from a human donor with alopecia areata. The V and J genes are TRBV30 and TRBJ2-1; possibly TRBD1 for D (6 bases). Source: CD4+ T cells sorted from blood, taken at week 0. As DNA, the CDR3 is TGTGCCTGGAGTGGAGGGGGACATGAGCAGTTCTTC. Translation: CAWSGGGHEQFF.